The present T cell receptor (beta chain) was sequenced within a study of blood T cell repertoires in COVID-19. The wider study: The United States, Italy and Spain provided the acute and convalescent COVID-19 samples. T cells, B-cell-depleted T cells, or PBMCs provided the cDNA or gDNA that served as material.

Trimming took 2 bases from V and 8 from J; bases not matched to a gene: 6. Germline values: CDR1 MNHEY, CDR2 SVGAGI. CDR3 size: 14 residues. As handled by the study authors: Using reference gene primer amplification, nucleated cell counts were estimated. Clones were read by immunoSEQ multiplex PCR, and TCRdb kept only the in-frame ones, dropping some. That table furnishes V, J and clone size, whereas the DNA furnished D and trimming. The table lists over 200,000 clones, roughly 86% of them singletons. This clonotype originated in a human donor in a cohort sampled during active COVID-19. The rearrangement links TRBV6-5 to TRBJ1-5; 7 nucleotides match TRBD1. The material sequenced was peripheral blood. This chain's CDR3 is CASSYTGASEPQHF. CDR3 bases: TGTGCCAGCAGTTACACAGGGGCTTCGGAGCCCCAGCATTTT.